This note documents a single T cell receptor beta chain sequence. Its antigen is undetermined. The entry originates in a study of cytomegalovirus exposure and HLA in healthy donors. Whole-study results and caveats: In a later analysis, HLA-C alleles had the fewest associated TCRs, DRB1 alleles the most. Accurate HLA-A and HLA-B prediction from TCR beta sequences was reported for most subjects. HLA alleles showed associations with some 15,000 TCR beta sequences in a later analysis, at a 0.05 false discovery rate.

The PCR made use of 60 Vbeta and 13 Jbeta primers. Measured with immunoSEQ multiplex PCR; TCRdb has only the in-frame clones, and not every one. The sample holds about 170,000 clones. In germline, CDR1 is MNHEY, CDR2 SVGAGI. Trimming took 6 bases from V and 6 from J, leaving 15 bases between them. This CDR3 region has 14 residues. The sequence derives from a woman aged 18-30 years in good health and CMV-seropositive. What was sequenced was PBMCs. The V and J genes are TRBV6-5 and TRBJ2-1; the D gene is possibly TRBD2 (6 bases). In DNA, the CDR3 is TGTGCCAGCAGACACGGGGGTGCTAGCAATGAGCAGTTCTTC. Amino acid sequence: CASRHGGASNEQFF.